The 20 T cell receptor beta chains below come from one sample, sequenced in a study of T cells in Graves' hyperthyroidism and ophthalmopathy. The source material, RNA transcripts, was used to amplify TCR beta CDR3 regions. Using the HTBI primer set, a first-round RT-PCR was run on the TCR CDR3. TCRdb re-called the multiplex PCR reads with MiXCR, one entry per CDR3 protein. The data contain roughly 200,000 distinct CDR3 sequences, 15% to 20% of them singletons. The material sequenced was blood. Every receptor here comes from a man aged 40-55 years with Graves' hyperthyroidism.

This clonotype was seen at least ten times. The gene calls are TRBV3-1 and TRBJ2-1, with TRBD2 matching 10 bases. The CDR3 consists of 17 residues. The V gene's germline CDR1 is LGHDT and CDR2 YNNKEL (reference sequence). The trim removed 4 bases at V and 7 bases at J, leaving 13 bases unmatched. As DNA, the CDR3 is TGTGCCAGCAGCCCCGCGGTTAGCGGGGGGCTGGGGAATGAGCAGTTCTTC. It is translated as CASSPAVSGGLGNEQFF.

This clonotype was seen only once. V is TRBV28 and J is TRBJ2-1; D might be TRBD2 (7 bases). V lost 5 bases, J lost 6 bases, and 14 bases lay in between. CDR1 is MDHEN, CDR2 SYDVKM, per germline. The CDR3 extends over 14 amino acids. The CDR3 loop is CASSRIGGRNEQFF. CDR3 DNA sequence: TGTGCCAGCAGTCGGATCGGGGGGCGCAATGAGCAGTTCTTC.

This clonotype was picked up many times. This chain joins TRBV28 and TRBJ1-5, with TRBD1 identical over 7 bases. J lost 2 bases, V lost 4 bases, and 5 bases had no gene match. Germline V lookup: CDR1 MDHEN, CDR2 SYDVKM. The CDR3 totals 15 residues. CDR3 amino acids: CASSSPGTGNQPQHF. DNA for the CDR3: TGTGCCAGCAGTTCCCCCGGGACAGGCAATCAGCCCCAGCATTTT.

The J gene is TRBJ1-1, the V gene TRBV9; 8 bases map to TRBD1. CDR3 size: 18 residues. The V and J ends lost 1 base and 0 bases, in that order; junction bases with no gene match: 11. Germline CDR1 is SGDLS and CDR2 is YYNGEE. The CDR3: CASSVRRTGRLMNTEAFF. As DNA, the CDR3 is TGTGCCAGCAGCGTACGTCGGACAGGGAGGTTGATGAACACTGAAGCTTTCTTT.

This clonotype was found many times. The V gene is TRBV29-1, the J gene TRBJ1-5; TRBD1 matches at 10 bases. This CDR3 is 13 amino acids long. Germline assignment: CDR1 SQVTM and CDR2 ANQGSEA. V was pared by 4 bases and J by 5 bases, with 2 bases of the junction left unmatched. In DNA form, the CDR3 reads TGCAGCGTTGGGGGGACAGGGGATCAGCCCCAGCATTTT. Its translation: CSVGGTGDQPQHF.

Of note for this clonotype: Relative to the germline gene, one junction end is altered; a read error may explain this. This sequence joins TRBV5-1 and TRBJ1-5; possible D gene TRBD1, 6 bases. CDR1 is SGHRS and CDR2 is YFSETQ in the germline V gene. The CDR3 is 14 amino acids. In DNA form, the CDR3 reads TGCGCCAGCAGCTTGACAGGGCGCAGTCAGCCTCAGCATTTT. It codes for CASSLTGRSQPQHF.

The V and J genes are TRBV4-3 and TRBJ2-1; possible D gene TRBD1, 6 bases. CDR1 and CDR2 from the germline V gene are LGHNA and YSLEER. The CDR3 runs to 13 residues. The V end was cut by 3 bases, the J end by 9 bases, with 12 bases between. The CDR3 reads CASSHYRVPEQFF. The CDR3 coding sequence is TGCGCCAGCAGCCATTACAGGGTCCCTGAGCAGTTCTTC.

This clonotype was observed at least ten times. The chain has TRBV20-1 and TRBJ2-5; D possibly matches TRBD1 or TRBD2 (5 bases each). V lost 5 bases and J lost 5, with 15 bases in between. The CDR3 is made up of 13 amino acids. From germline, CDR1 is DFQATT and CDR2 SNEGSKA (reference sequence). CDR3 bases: TGCAGTGCTGTAGGGACCCCGCTTGAGACCCAGTACTTC. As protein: CSAVGTPLETQYF.

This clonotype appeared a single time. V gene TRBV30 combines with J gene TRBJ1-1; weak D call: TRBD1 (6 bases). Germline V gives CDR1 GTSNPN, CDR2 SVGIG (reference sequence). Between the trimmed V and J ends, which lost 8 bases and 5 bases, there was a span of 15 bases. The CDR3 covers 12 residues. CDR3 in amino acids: CARTTGSTEAFF. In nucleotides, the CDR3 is TGTGCCAGAACCACAGGGTCGACTGAAGCTTTCTTT.

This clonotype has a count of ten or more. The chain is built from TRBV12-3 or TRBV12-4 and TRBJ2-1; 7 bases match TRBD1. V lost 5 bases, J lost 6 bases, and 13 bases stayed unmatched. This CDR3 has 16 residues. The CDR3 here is CASSPNRQGSVNEQFF. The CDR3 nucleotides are TGTGCCAGCAGTCCAAACCGACAGGGTAGTGTCAATGAGCAGTTCTTC.

The CDR3 protein is CASSPGLAGNNEQFF. CDR3 in DNA: TGTGCCAGCAGCCCGGGACTAGCGGGGAACAATGAGCAGTTCTTC. This chain uses TRBV5-4 with TRBJ2-1; 13 bases align to TRBD2. J gave up 5 bases and V 4 bases, and 3 bases lay outside the gene matches. The CDR3 is made up of 15 amino acids. CDR1 is SGHNT, CDR2 YYREEE, per germline (reference sequence).

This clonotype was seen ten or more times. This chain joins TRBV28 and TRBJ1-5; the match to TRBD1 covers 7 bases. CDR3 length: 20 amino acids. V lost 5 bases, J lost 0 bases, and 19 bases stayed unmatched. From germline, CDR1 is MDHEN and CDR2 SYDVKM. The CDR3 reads CASSPRARGRGEYSNQPQHF. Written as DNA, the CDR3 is TGTGCCAGCAGTCCCCGGGCTAGGGGGCGGGGTGAATATAGCAATCAGCCCCAGCATTTT.

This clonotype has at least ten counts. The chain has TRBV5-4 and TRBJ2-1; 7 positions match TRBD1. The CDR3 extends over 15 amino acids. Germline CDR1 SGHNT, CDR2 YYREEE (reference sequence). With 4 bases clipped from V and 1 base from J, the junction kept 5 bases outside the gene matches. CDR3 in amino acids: CASSTIQGSYNEQFF. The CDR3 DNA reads TGTGCCAGCAGCACCATACAGGGGTCCTACAATGAGCAGTTCTTC.

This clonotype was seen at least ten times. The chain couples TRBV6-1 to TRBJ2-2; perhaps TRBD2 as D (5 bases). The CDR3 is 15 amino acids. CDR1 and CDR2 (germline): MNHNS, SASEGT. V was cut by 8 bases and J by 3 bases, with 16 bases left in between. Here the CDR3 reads CASQPEGVDTGELFF. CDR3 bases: TGTGCCAGCCAACCCGAGGGCGTCGACACCGGGGAGCTGTTTTTT.

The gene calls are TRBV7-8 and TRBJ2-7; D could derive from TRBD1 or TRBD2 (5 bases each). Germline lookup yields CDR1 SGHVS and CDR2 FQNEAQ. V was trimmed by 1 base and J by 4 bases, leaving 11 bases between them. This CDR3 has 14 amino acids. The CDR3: CASSLGGKGYEQYF. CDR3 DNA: TGTGCCAGCAGCTTAGGGGGGAAAGGTTACGAGCAGTACTTC.

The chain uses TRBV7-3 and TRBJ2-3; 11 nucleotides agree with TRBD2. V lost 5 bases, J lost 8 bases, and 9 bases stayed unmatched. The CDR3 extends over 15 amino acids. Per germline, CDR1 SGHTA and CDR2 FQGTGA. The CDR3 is CASSRLAGPPLTQYF. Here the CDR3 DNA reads TGTGCCAGCAGCCGACTAGCGGGACCTCCCCTTACGCAGTATTTT.

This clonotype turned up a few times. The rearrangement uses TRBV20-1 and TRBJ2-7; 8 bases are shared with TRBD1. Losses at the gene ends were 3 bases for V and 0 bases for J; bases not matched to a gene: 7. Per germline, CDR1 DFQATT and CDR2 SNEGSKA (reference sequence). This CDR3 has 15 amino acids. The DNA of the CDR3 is TGCAGTGCTAGCAAGAGGGACAGGAGCTCCTACGAGCAGTACTTC. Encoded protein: CSASKRDRSSYEQYF.

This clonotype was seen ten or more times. The CDR3 sequence: CASSKSTGGTEAFF. The DNA of the CDR3 is TGTGCCAGCAGCAAGAGTACAGGGGGGACTGAAGCTTTCTTT. This chain links TRBV7-3 with TRBJ1-1; TRBD1 matches at 8 bases. Germline-derived CDR1 and CDR2 are SGHTA and FQGTGA. The CDR3 length is 14 residues. With 5 bases clipped from V and 5 bases from J, the junction kept 7 bases outside the gene matches.

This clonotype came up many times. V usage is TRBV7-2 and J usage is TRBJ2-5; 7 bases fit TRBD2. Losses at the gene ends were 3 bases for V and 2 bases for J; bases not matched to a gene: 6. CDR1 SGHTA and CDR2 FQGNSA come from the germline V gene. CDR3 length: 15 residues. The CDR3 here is CASSLSGTTQETQYF. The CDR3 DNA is TGTGCCAGCAGCTTGTCCGGGACTACTCAAGAGACCCAGTACTTC.

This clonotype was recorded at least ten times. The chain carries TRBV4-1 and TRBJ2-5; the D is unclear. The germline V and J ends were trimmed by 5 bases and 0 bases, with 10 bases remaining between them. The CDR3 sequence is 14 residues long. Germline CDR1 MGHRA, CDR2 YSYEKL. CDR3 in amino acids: CASSKGRYQETQYF. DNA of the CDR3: TGCGCCAGCAGCAAAGGACGGTACCAAGAGACCCAGTACTTC.